In its sample, the clone carrying this T cell receptor (beta chain) was seen once. These data originate in a study of blood T cell repertoires in COVID-19. Study at large: The study drew acute and convalescent COVID-19 samples from the United States, Italy and Spain. Nucleic acid was either cDNA or gDNA, and it came from T cells, B-cell-depleted T cells, or PBMCs.

Germline assignment: CDR1 SNHLY and CDR2 FYNNEI. The CDR3 runs 14 residues. Deletions cut 4 bases from V and 7 bases from J, with 11 bases between. Methods used by the authors: Estimation of nucleated cell counts relied on the amplification of reference gene primers. Using immunoSEQ multiplex PCR, the repertoire was profiled, and TCRdb retains in-frame clones only, with some absent. The DNA was the basis for D and trimming; V, J and clone size are from that table. The table includes about 140,000 clones, over 60% detected once. The chain uses TRBV2 and TRBJ1-6; D call uncertain. The receptor was derived from a man aged 45-65 years with acute or convalescent COVID-19. Sample: peripheral blood. The CDR3 here is CASSGSSGNSPLHF. CDR3 DNA sequence: TGTGCCAGCAGTGGCAGCTCAGGAAATTCACCCCTCCACTTT.